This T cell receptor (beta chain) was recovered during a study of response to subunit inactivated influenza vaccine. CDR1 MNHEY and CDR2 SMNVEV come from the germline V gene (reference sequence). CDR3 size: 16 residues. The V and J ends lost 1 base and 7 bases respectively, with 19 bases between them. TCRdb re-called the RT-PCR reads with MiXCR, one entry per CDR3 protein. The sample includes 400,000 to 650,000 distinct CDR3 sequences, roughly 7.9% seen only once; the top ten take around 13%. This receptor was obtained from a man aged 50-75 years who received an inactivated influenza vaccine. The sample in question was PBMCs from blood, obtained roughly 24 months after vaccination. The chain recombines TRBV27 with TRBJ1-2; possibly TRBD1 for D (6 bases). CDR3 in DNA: TGTGCCAGCAGTTTATACCCTGTCAGGGGTTTATCTGGCTACACCTTC. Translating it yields CASSLYPVRGLSGYTF.